This TCR beta chain was captured by sequencing in a study of cytomegalovirus exposure and HLA in healthy donors. As for this clone: Its antigen is not identified. One junction end disagrees with the germline gene, perhaps due to a read error.

Study results and limitations: A highly shared variant cluster was judged a likely technical artifact.

Germline V gives CDR1 SEHNR, CDR2 FQNEAQ (reference sequence). CDR3 length: 11 amino acids. Researchers ran the PCR with 60 Vbeta and 13 Jbeta primers. The data were produced by immunoSEQ multiplex PCR, yet TCRdb's version contains in-frame clones alone and is incomplete. The data show around 98,000 clones, with 55% to 75% seen just once and roughly 2.5% held by the top ten. Material: PBMCs. The TCR was taken from a man aged 50-59 years in good health and CMV-seronegative. The chain couples TRBV7-9 to TRBJ2-3; no definite D call. DNA of the CDR3: TGTTCCAGCAGCCACGGTGATACGCAGTATTTT. The encoded protein is CSSSHGDTQYF.